This is a list of T cell receptor beta chains from one sample in a study of response to subunit inactivated influenza vaccine. TCRdb reprocessed the RT-PCR reads with MiXCR, giving one entry per CDR3 protein. The sample carries 630,000 or so distinct CDR3 sequences, 15% to 18% recorded once. Sample: PBMCs from blood, taken roughly 12 days after vaccination. These receptor sequences come from a man over 45 who received an inactivated influenza vaccine. CDR3s include the opening cysteine and the closing phenylalanine or tryptophan. Each record gives: D gene, CDR3 length, J gene, clone size, V gene, CDR3 protein, CDR3 DNA. D genes are given only for firm matches. Size tells how often a clone was seen (once, few, many) or the class of an expanded clone, and some rows leave it out.

D gene: -
CDR3 length: 14
J gene: TRBJ2-2
clone size: many
V gene: TRBV12-3/TRBV12-4
CDR3 protein: CASYQGTNTGELFF
CDR3 DNA: TGTGCCAGCTACCAGGGTACGAACACCGGGGAGCTGTTTTTT

D gene: -
CDR3 length: 14
J gene: TRBJ2-2
clone size: many
V gene: TRBV20-1
CDR3 protein: CSASPGSTTGELFF
CDR3 DNA: TGCAGTGCTAGTCCCGGGAGCACCACCGGGGAGCTGTTTTTT

D gene: TRBD2
CDR3 length: 16
J gene: TRBJ2-1
clone size: few
V gene: TRBV15
CDR3 protein: CATSRELAGSYNEQFF
CDR3 DNA: TGTGCCACCAGCAGGGAACTAGCGGGATCTTACAATGAGCAGTTCTTC

D gene: -
CDR3 length: 16
J gene: TRBJ1-4
clone size: few
V gene: TRBV12-3/TRBV12-4
CDR3 protein: CASSPSSGTGNEKLFF
CDR3 DNA: TGTGCCAGCAGTCCTTCATCCGGGACCGGCAATGAAAAACTGTTTTTT

D gene: -
CDR3 length: 15
J gene: TRBJ2-7
clone size: -
V gene: TRBV4-2
CDR3 protein: CASSQIQESSYEQYF
CDR3 DNA: TGTGCCAGCAGCCAGATTCAGGAGAGCTCCTACGAGCAGTACTTC

D gene: -
CDR3 length: 15
J gene: TRBJ1-3
clone size: many
V gene: TRBV12-3/TRBV12-4
CDR3 protein: CASSLRAGSGNTIYF
CDR3 DNA: TGTGCCAGCAGTCTCAGGGCAGGCTCTGGAAACACCATATATTTT

D gene: -
CDR3 length: 15
J gene: TRBJ1-4
clone size: few
V gene: TRBV12-3/TRBV12-4
CDR3 protein: CASRPTGSSNEKLFF
CDR3 DNA: TGTGCCAGCAGACCTACAGGGTCGTCTAATGAAAAACTGTTTTTT

D gene: -
CDR3 length: 16
J gene: TRBJ2-1
clone size: -
V gene: TRBV10-3
CDR3 protein: CASGPSGTAQRSEQFF
CDR3 DNA: TGTGCCAGCGGACCCTCCGGGACTGCTCAGAGGAGTGAGCAGTTCTTC

D gene: TRBD2
CDR3 length: 14
J gene: TRBJ2-1
clone size: -
V gene: TRBV20-1
CDR3 protein: CSASRGVSYNEQFF
CDR3 DNA: TGCAGTGCTAGCCGGGGGGTATCCTACAATGAGCAGTTCTTC

D gene: TRBD1
CDR3 length: 17
J gene: TRBJ2-7
clone size: -
V gene: TRBV19
CDR3 protein: CASSGPYSGTGTYEQYF
CDR3 DNA: TGTGCCAGTAGTGGACCGTACTCCGGGACAGGGACCTACGAGCAGTACTTC

D gene: -
CDR3 length: 13
J gene: TRBJ1-5
clone size: few
V gene: TRBV7-2
CDR3 protein: CASSFSPYQPQHF
CDR3 DNA: TGTGCCAGCAGCTTCTCCCCTTATCAGCCCCAGCATTTT

D gene: TRBD2
CDR3 length: 15
J gene: TRBJ2-7
clone size: -
V gene: TRBV9
CDR3 protein: CASSAAGDLGDEQYF
CDR3 DNA: TGTGCCAGCAGCGCCGCGGGGGACCTCGGGGACGAGCAGTACTTC

D gene: -
CDR3 length: 15
J gene: TRBJ2-3
clone size: -
V gene: TRBV28
CDR3 protein: CASSLWGVGRDTQYF
CDR3 DNA: TGTGCCAGCAGTTTATGGGGTGTAGGGAGGGATACGCAGTATTTT

D gene: -
CDR3 length: 14
J gene: TRBJ2-7
clone size: -
V gene: TRBV4-3
CDR3 protein: CASSQVGGGYEQYF
CDR3 DNA: TGCGCCAGCAGCCAAGTTGGAGGGGGTTACGAGCAGTACTTC

D gene: TRBD2
CDR3 length: 16
J gene: TRBJ2-1
clone size: few
V gene: TRBV20-1
CDR3 protein: CSARGLAQVGNNEQFF
CDR3 DNA: TGCAGTGCTAGGGGACTAGCCCAGGTGGGGAACAATGAGCAGTTCTTC

D gene: TRBD2
CDR3 length: 12
J gene: TRBJ2-1
clone size: -
V gene: TRBV12-3/TRBV12-4
CDR3 protein: CASARDYNEQFF
CDR3 DNA: TGTGCCTCAGCCCGGGACTATAATGAGCAGTTCTTC

D gene: TRBD1
CDR3 length: 15
J gene: TRBJ2-7
clone size: many
V gene: TRBV20-1
CDR3 protein: CSARAHRGNSYEQYF
CDR3 DNA: TGCAGTGCTAGAGCCCACAGGGGAAACTCCTACGAGCAGTACTTC

D gene: TRBD2
CDR3 length: 15
J gene: TRBJ2-4
clone size: -
V gene: TRBV28
CDR3 protein: CASSLWRLAENIQYF
CDR3 DNA: TGTGCCAGCAGTTTGTGGCGACTAGCGGAAAACATTCAGTACTTC

D gene: -
CDR3 length: 12
J gene: TRBJ2-2
clone size: few
V gene: TRBV12-3/TRBV12-4
CDR3 protein: CASSGIGGELFF
CDR3 DNA: TGTGCCAGCTCAGGAATCGGAGGGGAGCTGTTTTTT

D gene: TRBD2
CDR3 length: 14
J gene: TRBJ2-3
clone size: -
V gene: TRBV29-1
CDR3 protein: CSVGLAGASATQYF
CDR3 DNA: TGCAGCGTCGGACTAGCGGGGGCCTCGGCTACGCAGTATTTT

D gene: TRBD2
CDR3 length: 14
J gene: TRBJ2-7
clone size: many
V gene: TRBV7-8
CDR3 protein: CASSWVAGGGEQYF
CDR3 DNA: TGTGCCAGCAGCTGGGTAGCGGGGGGGGGCGAGCAGTACTTC

D gene: -
CDR3 length: 11
J gene: TRBJ1-1
clone size: -
V gene: TRBV29-1
CDR3 protein: CSVVWNTEAFF
CDR3 DNA: TGCAGCGTTGTTTGGAACACTGAAGCTTTCTTT

D gene: -
CDR3 length: 14
J gene: TRBJ1-4
clone size: -
V gene: TRBV29-1
CDR3 protein: CSAGGGATNEKLFF
CDR3 DNA: TGCAGCGCCGGGGGAGGGGCAACTAATGAAAAACTGTTTTTT

D gene: -
CDR3 length: 16
J gene: TRBJ1-1
clone size: -
V gene: TRBV28
CDR3 protein: CASSFTALGMNTEAFF
CDR3 DNA: TGTGCCAGCAGTTTCACAGCCTTGGGGATGAACACTGAAGCTTTCTTT

D gene: -
CDR3 length: 17
J gene: TRBJ1-5
clone size: few
V gene: TRBV18
CDR3 protein: CASSPSSGREYNQPQHF
CDR3 DNA: TGTGCCAGCTCCCCCAGTTCGGGGCGCGAATACAATCAGCCCCAGCATTTT

D gene: -
CDR3 length: 19
J gene: TRBJ1-2
clone size: -
V gene: TRBV11-1
CDR3 protein: CASSLDLGRGGPGSYGYTF
CDR3 DNA: TGTGCCAGCAGCTTAGACCTTGGACGTGGAGGGCCCGGGAGCTATGGCTACACCTTC

D gene: -
CDR3 length: 14
J gene: TRBJ2-1
clone size: few
V gene: TRBV12-3/TRBV12-4
CDR3 protein: CASSFSQPFNEQFF
CDR3 DNA: TGTGCCAGCAGTTTCTCACAGCCTTTCAATGAGCAGTTCTTC

D gene: TRBD1
CDR3 length: 13
J gene: TRBJ2-3
clone size: -
V gene: TRBV4-1
CDR3 protein: CASSTQGTDTQYF
CDR3 DNA: TGCGCCAGCAGCACACAGGGGACCGATACGCAGTATTTT

D gene: TRBD1
CDR3 length: 16
J gene: TRBJ1-6
clone size: few
V gene: TRBV19
CDR3 protein: CASSKAGRDRNSPLHF
CDR3 DNA: TGTGCCAGTAGTAAAGCCGGTCGGGACAGGAATTCACCCCTCCACTTT

D gene: -
CDR3 length: 15
J gene: TRBJ1-6
clone size: many
V gene: TRBV5-1
CDR3 protein: CASSLREDNNSPLHF
CDR3 DNA: TGCGCCAGCAGCTTGCGGGAAGACAATAATTCACCCCTCCACTTT

D gene: TRBD2
CDR3 length: 16
J gene: TRBJ2-1
clone size: few
V gene: TRBV28
CDR3 protein: CASTQLAGGNTNEQFF
CDR3 DNA: TGTGCCAGCACCCAACTAGCGGGGGGCAATACCAATGAGCAGTTCTTC

D gene: TRBD1
CDR3 length: 14
J gene: TRBJ2-3
clone size: few
V gene: TRBV29-1
CDR3 protein: CSGRDRGTTDTQYF
CDR3 DNA: TGCAGCGGCCGGGACAGGGGAACGACAGATACGCAGTATTTT

D gene: -
CDR3 length: 17
J gene: TRBJ2-4
clone size: few
V gene: TRBV15
CDR3 protein: CATSRWAVPEAKNIQYF
CDR3 DNA: TGTGCCACCAGCAGATGGGCGGTGCCTGAAGCCAAAAACATTCAGTACTTC

D gene: -
CDR3 length: 16
J gene: TRBJ2-1
clone size: -
V gene: TRBV28
CDR3 protein: CASSLPRGRSYNEQFF
CDR3 DNA: TGTGCCAGCAGTCTCCCCAGGGGGAGGTCCTACAATGAGCAGTTCTTC

D gene: TRBD2
CDR3 length: 13
J gene: TRBJ2-7
clone size: -
V gene: TRBV29-1
CDR3 protein: CSVVSGAHYEQYF
CDR3 DNA: TGCAGCGTGGTTAGCGGGGCACACTACGAGCAGTACTTC

D gene: -
CDR3 length: 15
J gene: TRBJ1-3
clone size: few
V gene: TRBV6-1
CDR3 protein: CASSEGRPGGNTIYF
CDR3 DNA: TGTGCCAGCAGTGAAGGACGGCCAGGGGGAAACACCATATATTTT

D gene: -
CDR3 length: 15
J gene: TRBJ2-6
clone size: few
V gene: TRBV18
CDR3 protein: CASSPAGSGANVLTF
CDR3 DNA: TGTGCCAGCTCACCAGCAGGTTCGGGGGCCAACGTCCTGACTTTC

D gene: -
CDR3 length: 14
J gene: TRBJ2-7
clone size: few
V gene: TRBV14
CDR3 protein: CASSQALGGYEQYF
CDR3 DNA: TGTGCCAGCAGCCAAGCCCTAGGTGGTTACGAGCAGTACTTC

D gene: TRBD2
CDR3 length: 16
J gene: TRBJ2-5
clone size: few
V gene: TRBV7-2
CDR3 protein: CASSLSGGSLQETQYF
CDR3 DNA: TGTGCCAGCAGTTTAAGCGGGGGCTCTCTCCAAGAGACCCAGTACTTC

D gene: -
CDR3 length: 16
J gene: TRBJ2-1
clone size: few
V gene: TRBV14
CDR3 protein: CASSRTPPGAYNEQFF
CDR3 DNA: TGTGCCAGCAGCCGCACCCCGCCGGGTGCTTACAATGAGCAGTTCTTC

D gene: -
CDR3 length: 15
J gene: TRBJ1-5
clone size: few
V gene: TRBV20-1
CDR3 protein: CSAQGRDTSNQPQHF
CDR3 DNA: TGCAGTGCTCAGGGCCGGGACACCAGCAATCAGCCCCAGCATTTT

D gene: -
CDR3 length: 13
J gene: TRBJ1-2
clone size: -
V gene: TRBV7-8
CDR3 protein: CASSARGSYGYTF
CDR3 DNA: TGTGCCAGCAGCGCCAGGGGTTCCTATGGCTACACCTTC

D gene: TRBD1
CDR3 length: 15
J gene: TRBJ1-1
clone size: few
V gene: TRBV9
CDR3 protein: CASSPRQGRGTEAFF
CDR3 DNA: TGTGCCAGCAGCCCAAGACAGGGGAGGGGCACTGAAGCTTTCTTT

D gene: -
CDR3 length: 14
J gene: TRBJ2-2
clone size: -
V gene: TRBV20-1
CDR3 protein: CSARQRTNTGELFF
CDR3 DNA: TGCAGTGCTAGACAAAGGACGAACACCGGGGAGCTGTTTTTT

D gene: TRBD2
CDR3 length: 17
J gene: TRBJ2-2
clone size: few
V gene: TRBV7-2
CDR3 protein: CASSPLSGSQNTGELFF
CDR3 DNA: TGTGCCAGCAGCCCACTCAGCGGGAGCCAGAACACCGGGGAGCTGTTTTTT

D gene: -
CDR3 length: 15
J gene: TRBJ1-2
clone size: -
V gene: TRBV6-5
CDR3 protein: CASSYSPGADYGYTF
CDR3 DNA: TGTGCCAGCAGTTACTCTCCAGGGGCTGACTATGGCTACACCTTC

D gene: -
CDR3 length: 12
J gene: TRBJ1-1
clone size: many
V gene: TRBV18
CDR3 protein: CASSPPNTEAFF
CDR3 DNA: TGTGCCAGCTCACCACCGAACACTGAAGCTTTCTTT

D gene: TRBD1
CDR3 length: 16
J gene: TRBJ2-7
clone size: -
V gene: TRBV5-1
CDR3 protein: CASRYQQGRGSGEQYF
CDR3 DNA: TGCGCCAGCAGGTACCAACAGGGGCGAGGTTCGGGCGAGCAGTACTTC

D gene: -
CDR3 length: 16
J gene: TRBJ2-1
clone size: few
V gene: TRBV11-2
CDR3 protein: CASSLEAPSTYNEQFF
CDR3 DNA: TGTGCCAGCAGCTTAGAAGCTCCTTCTACCTACAATGAGCAGTTCTTC